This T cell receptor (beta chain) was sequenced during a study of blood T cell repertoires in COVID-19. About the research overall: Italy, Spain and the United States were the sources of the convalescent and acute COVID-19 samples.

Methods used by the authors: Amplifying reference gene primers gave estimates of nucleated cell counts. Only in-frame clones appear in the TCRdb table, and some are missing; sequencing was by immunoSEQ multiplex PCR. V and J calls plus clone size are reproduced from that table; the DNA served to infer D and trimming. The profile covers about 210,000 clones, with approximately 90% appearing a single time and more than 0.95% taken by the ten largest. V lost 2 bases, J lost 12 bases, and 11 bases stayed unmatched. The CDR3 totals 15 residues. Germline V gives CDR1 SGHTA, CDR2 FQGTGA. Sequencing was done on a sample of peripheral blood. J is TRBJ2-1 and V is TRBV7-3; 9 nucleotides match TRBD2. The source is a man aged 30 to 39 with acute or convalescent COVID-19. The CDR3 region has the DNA TGTGCCAGCAGCTTAGGGGTAGCGGGAGCCCAGGGGCAGTTCTTC. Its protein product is CASSLGVAGAQGQFF.